This TCR beta chain was documented in a study of cytomegalovirus exposure and HLA in healthy donors. Study observations and caveats: Reports showed the classifier diagnosing cytomegalovirus status with high specificity and sensitivity.

As concerns this clone: Its antigen is undetermined.

Assay used: immunoSEQ multiplex PCR; TCRdb lists only in-frame clones, some missing. The sample has some 120,000 clones, under 90% seen once; the top ten hold 1.5% to 2.5%. V lost 1 base, J lost 5 bases, and 7 bases lay in between. Germline V gene sequence: CDR1 SNHLY, CDR2 FYNNEI. The CDR3 is 13 residues long. The clonotype originates from a woman aged 18 to 35 in good health and CMV-seronegative. The rearrangement joins TRBV2 to TRBJ2-3; no clear D. Sequences were obtained from PBMCs. The chain's CDR3 is CASSEGRLDTQYF. CDR3 nucleotide sequence: TGTGCCAGCAGTGAAGGCCGACTAGATACGCAGTATTTT.